Sequencing of this T cell receptor (beta chain) was carried out in a study of OX40 agonist ivuxolimab in advanced cancers. Study-wide findings and caveats: There were also nonresponders showing low normalized T-cell clonal expansion.

In regard to this clone: The target antigen is unknown. At one of its ends the junction is not consistent with the germline gene, which may arise from a read error. Other DNA sequences in this sample translate to the same CDR3.

Repertoires were generated with immunoSEQ multiplex PCR, while TCRdb's copy carries only in-frame clones and drops some. The sample shows over 40,000 clones, 70% to 90% of them seen only once. The sequence was collected from an adult with an advanced solid tumor such as melanoma, head and neck, liver or kidney cancer. The specimen comprised CD4+ or CD8+ T cells sorted from blood, sampled in a trial of the OX40 agonist ivuxolimab.

The DNA for the CDR3 is TGCGCCACAGACGAGAGGCCAGAGATCAGGGGCTACACCTTC. Protein: CATDERPEIRGYTF. J is TRBJ1-2 and V is TRBV28; D remains ambiguous. From germline, CDR1 is MDHEN and CDR2 SYDVKM. This CDR3 is 14 amino acids long.